Given below is one T cell receptor beta chain in context. The data were obtained in a study of T cell responses to AZD1222 COVID-19 vaccine. The CDR3 length is 17 residues. Germline CDR1 and CDR2: SGHTA and FQGNSA. Trimming took 2 bases from V and 4 from J; bases not matched to a gene: 9. TCRdb keeps only in-frame clones here, not all; method: immunoSEQ multiplex PCR. The sample includes about 34,000 clones, about four fifths of them seen just once. This clonotype was sampled from an adult who received the AZD1222 COVID-19 vaccine. The material was peripheral blood, obtained 28 days after the second AZD1222 dose. The V call is TRBV7-2, the J call TRBJ1-4; 8 nucleotides match TRBD1. CDR3 sequence reads: CASSLQTGAGGNEKLFF. Written as DNA, the CDR3 is TGTGCCAGCAGCTTACAGACAGGGGCGGGGGGTAATGAAAAACTGTTTTTT. Combining the CDR3 with reference TRBV7-2 and TRBJ1-4 gives the whole variable domain GAGVSQSPSNKVTEKGKDVELRCDPISGHTALYWYRQSLGQGLEFLIYFQGNSAPDKSGLPSDRFSAERTGGSVSTLTIQRTQQEDSAVYLCASSLQTGAGGNEKLFFGSGTQLSVL.